Sequencing of this T cell receptor (beta chain) was carried out in a study of response to subunit inactivated influenza vaccine. TCRdb ran MiXCR on the RT-PCR reads and lists one entry per CDR3 protein. The data show 200,000 to 300,000 distinct CDR3 sequences, more than 10% seen once. Study results and caveats: Authors suggested seasonal influenza vaccinations each recruit few new T cells.

At least ten counts were recorded for this clonotype. Antigen specificity is unknown. The CDR3 loop spans 14 amino acids. Trimming left V 7 bases short and J 2 bases short, with 15 bases between. CDR1 and CDR2 from the germline V gene are SQVTM and ANQGSEA. The material sequenced was non-naive T cells sorted from PBMCs, taken 14 days before vaccination. The V call is TRBV29-1, the J call TRBJ2-1, with D perhaps matching TRBD2 (6 bases). The origin of this receptor is a man between 50 and 59 years old who received an inactivated influenza vaccine. CDR3 protein: CSARGTRAYNEQFF. The CDR3 DNA reads TGCAGCGCCCGCGGGACGAGGGCCTACAATGAGCAGTTCTTC.